Listed here are 20 T cell receptor beta chains from one sample, sequenced in a study of cytomegalovirus exposure and HLA in healthy donors. The assay was immunoSEQ multiplex PCR, and TCRdb's table has in-frame clones only and misses some. The repertoire holds some 86,000 clones, with roughly 93% as singletons. The source material was PBMCs. These TCRs come from a woman aged 30 to 39 in good health and CMV-seronegative.

This chain links TRBV6-5 with TRBJ2-1; TRBD2 agrees at 7 bases. The CDR3 runs 16 residues. CDR1 is MNHEY and CDR2 is SVGAGI in the germline V gene. V lost 3 bases and J lost 6; bases outside the gene matches: 11. CDR3 in DNA: TGTGCCAGCAGTTATCTGAGCGGGGCAGGCGCCAATGAGCAGTTCTTC. Protein sequence: CASSYLSGAGANEQFF.

This chain uses TRBV6-5 with TRBJ2-7; tentative D call: TRBD2 (7 bases). Germline assignment: CDR1 MNHEY and CDR2 SVGAGI. Trimming removed 4 bases at V and 3 bases at J, with 13 bases between. The CDR3 totals 14 residues. The CDR3, as DNA: TGTGCCAGCAGTTCTGGCGGGGGCCTCTACGAGCAGTACTTC. Amino acid sequence: CASSSGGGLYEQYF.

The chain employs TRBV18 and TRBJ1-1; weak D call: TRBD1 (6 bases). Deletions cut 3 bases from V and 1 base from J, with 12 bases between. The CDR3 runs to 15 residues. The germline gives CDR1 KGHSH, CDR2 LQKENI. The CDR3 is CASSPYEGGNTEAFF. The CDR3 DNA sequence: TGTGCCAGCTCACCTTACGAAGGGGGGAACACTGAAGCTTTCTTT.

With regard to this clone: A read error may account for a junction end that differs from germline. The rearrangement joins TRBV7-7 to TRBJ2-3; 10 bases align to TRBD1. The CDR3 extends over 15 amino acids. Germline lookup yields CDR1 SSHAT and CDR2 FNYEAQ (reference sequence). This CDR3 reads CASSLGQGETDTQYF. As DNA, the CDR3 is TGTGCTAGCAGCTTAGGACAGGGGGAGACAGATACGCAGTATTTT.

The chain couples TRBV2 to TRBJ1-4; tentatively, D is TRBD1 (6 bases). The CDR3 loop spans 14 amino acids. V lost 10 bases and J lost 4, with 16 bases in between. From germline, CDR1 is SNHLY and CDR2 FYNNEI. The chain's CDR3 is CATSPGQLNEKLFF. The CDR3 coding sequence is TGTGCCACTTCACCAGGACAGCTTAATGAAAAACTGTTTTTT.

This clone was seen once. This chain joins TRBV19 and TRBJ1-5; 7 bases agree with TRBD1. This CDR3 contains 15 residues. The junction had 12 bases not matched to a gene; V was cut back by 6 bases and J by 7 bases. The germline V gene encodes CDR1 LNHDA and CDR2 SQIVND (reference sequence). For the CDR3, the DNA is TGTGCCAGTAGGCTCGGGACAGTAATAAAGCAGCCCCAGCATTTT. This translates into CASRLGTVIKQPQHF. Complete variable domain (other parts from reference TRBV19 and TRBJ1-5): DGGITQSPKYLFRKEGQNVTLSCEQNLNHDAMYWYRQDPGQGLRLIYYSQIVNDFQKGDIAEGYSVSREKKESFPLTVTSAQKNPTAFYLCASRLGTVIKQPQHFGDGTRLSIL.

The gene calls are TRBV5-8 and TRBJ2-5; TRBD2 aligns across 8 bases. The CDR3 is 13 residues long. Germline values: CDR1 SGHTS, CDR2 YDEGEE. J was trimmed by 6 bases and V by 4 bases; bases with no gene match: 5. CDR3 region: CASSLGLEKTQYF. Here the CDR3 DNA reads TGTGCCAGCAGCCTGGGACTAGAGAAGACCCAGTACTTC.

V gene TRBV19 combines with J gene TRBJ1-1; D is undetermined. Germline V gene data show CDR1 as LNHDA and CDR2 as SQIVND (reference sequence). This CDR3 region has 15 residues. V dropped 4 bases and J dropped 1 base, with 13 bases sitting between them. CDR3 bases: TGTGCCAGTAGTAACCAACGAACGCGGAACACTGAAGCTTTCTTT. Translated: CASSNQRTRNTEAFF.

The J gene is TRBJ1-5, the V gene TRBV18; the D gene is possibly TRBD1 (6 bases). V was pared by 1 base and J by 4 bases, with 17 bases between. The length of the CDR3 is 17 residues. Germline loops: CDR1 KGHSH, CDR2 LQKENI. DNA of the CDR3: TGTGCCAGCTCACCACTTGCTAGAACAGGGACGAATCAGCCCCAGCATTTT. This sequence encodes CASSPLARTGTNQPQHF.

This clone was counted once. This rearrangement joins TRBV6-1 to TRBJ2-3; no clear D. Germline V lookup: CDR1 MNHNS, CDR2 SASEGT. This CDR3 has 14 residues. Trimming took 1 base from V and 3 from J, leaving 8 bases between them. CDR3 coding DNA: TGTGCCAGCAGTGAAGGAGCCCTGACAGATACGCAGTATTTT. Its translation: CASSEGALTDTQYF.

The rearrangement joins TRBV7-2 to TRBJ2-1; 11 bases map to TRBD2. The J segment lost 13 bases and the V segment lost 5 bases, leaving 13 bases of the junction unmatched. This CDR3 has 15 amino acids. Germline CDR1 SGHTA, CDR2 FQGNSA. The CDR3 DNA reads as TGTGCCAGCAGCCTAAAGGGCCCCGGGACTAGCGGCCAGTTCTTC. Its translation: CASSLKGPGTSGQFF.

The chain has TRBV15 and TRBJ2-3; 11 bases match TRBD2. Trimming took 2 bases from V and 13 from J; bases not matched to a gene: 11. Germline V lookup: CDR1 LNHNV, CDR2 YYDKDF (reference sequence). The CDR3 runs 15 residues. CDR3 nucleotide sequence: TGTGCCACCAGCAGACGGCCCGGGACTAGCGGAGAAGAGTATTTT. Translating gives CATSRRPGTSGEEYF. Full variable domain (missing parts from reference TRBV15 and TRBJ2-3): DAMVIQNPRYQVTQFGKPVTLSCSQTLNHNVMYWYQQKSSQAPKLLFHYYDKDFNNEADTPDNFQSRRPNTSFCFLDIRSPGLGDTAMYLCATSRRPGTSGEEYFGPGTRLTVL.

V usage is TRBV9 and J usage is TRBJ2-1; no reliable D call. From germline, CDR1 is SGDLS and CDR2 YYNGEE. CDR3 length: 14 amino acids. V was clipped by 3 bases and J by 5 bases, with 12 bases between them. The CDR3 DNA sequence: TGTGCCAGCAGCGACAATACAGTAAACAATGAGCAGTTCTTC. It translates to CASSDNTVNNEQFF.

In regard to this clone: At one end, the junction sequence differs from germline, possibly due to a read error. The CDR3 region is CASSESGNPEAFF. In nucleotides, the CDR3 is TGTGCCAGCAGTGAATCAGGGAACCCTGAAGCTTTCTTT. The rearrangement joins TRBV25-1 to TRBJ1-1, with D maybe TRBD1 (5 bases). Germline CDR1 is MGHDK and CDR2 is SYGVNS. The CDR3 is 13 residues long.

The chain couples TRBV28 to TRBJ2-7, with D tentatively TRBD1 (6 bases). Germline V gene sequence: CDR1 MDHEN, CDR2 SYDVKM. CDR3 length: 14 amino acids. The V end lost 0 bases, the J end lost 2 bases, and 8 bases lay between the germline ends. The CDR3 region is CASSLWDRPYEQYF. The DNA of the CDR3 is TGTGCCAGCAGTTTATGGGACAGACCCTACGAGCAGTACTTC.

In its sample, this clone was seen once. The chain links TRBV19 to TRBJ2-5; TRBD2 is a possible D gene (5 bases). This CDR3 is built from 14 residues. V dropped 4 bases and J dropped 2 bases, with 11 bases sitting between them. The V gene's germline CDR1 is LNHDA and CDR2 SQIVND (reference sequence). Here the CDR3 reads CASSTTSLQETQYF. Written as DNA, the CDR3 is TGTGCCAGTAGTACCACTAGTTTACAAGAGACCCAGTACTTC. Using reference TRBV19 and TRBJ2-5 for the parts outside the CDR3, the full variable domain is DGGITQSPKYLFRKEGQNVTLSCEQNLNHDAMYWYRQDPGQGLRLIYYSQIVNDFQKGDIAEGYSVSREKKESFPLTVTSAQKNPTAFYLCASSTTSLQETQYFGPGTRLLVL.

V usage is TRBV28 and J usage is TRBJ1-4, with TRBD1 matching 9 bases. V lost 6 bases to trimming and J lost 5 bases; unmatched junction nucleotides: 4. There are 14 residues in the CDR3. Germline-derived CDR1 and CDR2 are MDHEN and SYDVKM. Here the CDR3 DNA reads TGTGCCAGCAGCTTAGGGACAGGGAATGAAAAACTGTTTTTT. The encoded protein is CASSLGTGNEKLFF.

V usage is TRBV7-2 and J usage is TRBJ2-7; D call uncertain. The CDR3 sequence is 15 residues long. Germline CDR1 reads SGHTA; CDR2 reads FQGNSA. V shed 1 base and J shed 2 bases, with 12 bases lying between them. The CDR3 region has the DNA TGTGCCAGCAGCTTAGGACTCGGCGCGCCCTACGAGCAGTACTTC. This encodes CASSLGLGAPYEQYF.

The chain has TRBV4-3 and TRBJ1-4, with D tentatively TRBD1 (6 bases). The V end lost 5 bases, the J end lost 0 bases, and 13 bases lay between the germline ends. This CDR3 has 16 residues. Germline-derived CDR1 and CDR2 are LGHNA and YSLEER. CDR3 residues: CASSDRDTATNEKLFF. CDR3 nucleotides: TGCGCCAGCAGCGACCGGGACACGGCAACTAATGAAAAACTGTTTTTT.

The chain combines TRBV30 with TRBJ2-7; 10 bases are shared with TRBD1. This CDR3 contains 15 residues. V lost 0 bases, J lost 5 bases, and 7 bases stayed unmatched. Germline V gene lookup returns CDR1 GTSNPN and CDR2 SVGIG (reference sequence). The CDR3 nucleotides read TGTGCCTGGAGTGTACGAGGGACAGGGGTAAACGAGCAGTACTTC. Translating gives CAWSVRGTGVNEQYF.